This entry concerns a single T cell receptor (beta chain). This specimen belongs to a study of T cells in narcolepsy. The protocol was immunoSEQ multiplex PCR, while the TCRdb copy is restricted to in-frame clones and leaves out a portion. The table has about 30,000 clones, roughly four fifths seen once. This receptor was identified in a human donor with narcolepsy. The material sequenced was CD45RA- memory CD4+ T cells from PBMCs.

CDR3 coding DNA: TGCGCCAGCAGACCAGAGGGGGCCCGGGGTGAAAAACTGTTTTTT. It is translated as CASRPEGARGEKLFF. This chain joins TRBV5-1 and TRBJ1-4; 7 bases match TRBD1. The CDR3 covers 15 residues. V shed 5 bases and J 7 bases; nucleotides not matched to a gene: 11. Germline V gene lookup returns CDR1 SGHRS and CDR2 YFSETQ.